The T cell receptor (beta chain) under discussion was sequenced for a study of blood T cells in healthy people across ages. The study's findings and limits: Age advanced and TCR beta diversity per million T cells fell, roughly linearly.

V lost 5 bases and J lost 9, with 11 bases in between. Germline CDR1 DFQATT, CDR2 SNEGSKA (reference sequence). The CDR3 is 11 residues long. Every donor contributed roughly 10 milliliters of peripheral blood by blood draw. The second PCR ran about 6 to 12 cycles with a sample-barcoded 5' primer and J-beta primers. Each cDNA was tagged by a template-switch adaptor containing 12 random nucleotides. MiXCR was run by TCRdb on the 5' RACE reads, yielding one entry per CDR3 protein. The table lists about 640,000 distinct CDR3 sequences, 58% of them singletons, with 35% to 40% in the top ten. Regarding this clonotype: Its antigen is still unknown.

This sequence joins TRBV20-1 and TRBJ2-1; D is possibly TRBD2 (6 bases). The origin of this receptor is a man in his 60s in good health. Sequencing was carried out using blood. For the CDR3, the DNA is TGCAGTGCTTTGGCCGGGAGTGAGCAGTTCTTC. Amino acids: CSALAGSEQFF.